The 27 T cell receptor beta chains below all came from one sample that was sequenced in a study of OX40 agonist ivuxolimab in advanced cancers. Data came from immunoSEQ multiplex PCR; TCRdb stores just in-frame clones and leaves some out. Of roughly 60,000 clones in the sample, about four fifths were seen once. Sequenced material: CD4+ or CD8+ T cells sorted from blood, taken in a trial of the OX40 agonist ivuxolimab. The receptors originated from an adult with an advanced solid tumor such as melanoma, head and neck, liver or kidney cancer.

This sequence joins TRBV4-1 and TRBJ2-7, with TRBD2 identical over 8 bases. Germline V lookup: CDR1 MGHRA, CDR2 YSYEKL. There are 13 residues in the CDR3. V shed 0 bases and J 9 bases; nucleotides not matched to a gene: 4. The CDR3 spells CASSQDVREGQYF. CDR3 coding DNA: TGCGCCAGCAGCCAAGATGTCCGGGAGGGGCAGTACTTC.

This clone turned up a few times. The chain employs TRBV7-2 and TRBJ2-7; tentative D call: TRBD1 (8 bases). The CDR3 consists of 15 residues. The germline V gene has CDR1 SGHTA and CDR2 FQGNSA. V lost 5 bases, J lost 4 bases, and 18 bases lay in between. CDR3 DNA sequence: TGTGCCAGCAGCCAGGGGGGGCAGGGGGCTTACGAGCAGTACTTC. It is translated as CASSQGGQGAYEQYF.

V and J are TRBV6-6 and TRBJ1-1; D is unclear. The CDR3 runs to 13 residues. The V end lost 2 bases, the J end lost 5 bases, and 9 bases lay between the germline ends. In germline, CDR1 is MNHNY, CDR2 SVGAGI (reference sequence). The CDR3 is CASSYEGGTEAFF. In DNA, the CDR3 is TGTGCCAGCAGTTACGAGGGAGGAACTGAAGCTTTCTTT.

This rearrangement joins TRBV7-9 to TRBJ2-2; D could derive from TRBD1 or TRBD2 (5 bases each). CDR1 is SEHNR and CDR2 is FQNEAQ in the germline V gene (reference sequence). CDR3 length: 16 residues. The V and J ends lost 5 bases and 4 bases respectively, with 17 bases between them. The CDR3 here is CASSGRLGTLTGELFF. For the CDR3, the DNA is TGTGCCAGCAGCGGAAGACTGGGGACCCTCACCGGGGAGCTGTTTTTT.

The chain is built from TRBV5-3 and TRBJ1-2; D may be TRBD1 (5 bases). TRBV5-3 is designated an ORF whose function remains uncertain. The CDR3 has 13 amino acids. V gave up 2 bases and J gave up 4 bases, with 9 bases separating them. Here the CDR3 reads CARSLTGFYGYTF. The CDR3 DNA sequence: TGTGCCAGAAGCTTAACAGGATTCTATGGCTACACCTTC.

This chain uses TRBV2 with TRBJ2-3; D tentatively reads TRBD1 or TRBD2 (5 bases each). Germline loops: CDR1 SNHLY, CDR2 FYNNEI. V was cut by 1 base and J by 5 bases, with 10 bases left in between. The length of the CDR3 is 14 residues. This CDR3 reads CASSEGGSGDTQYF. The CDR3 DNA is TGTGCCAGCAGTGAAGGGGGGTCAGGAGATACGCAGTATTTT.

The V call is TRBV9, the J call TRBJ1-2, with D tentatively TRBD1 (5 bases). The CDR3 is 19 residues long. CDR1 and CDR2 (germline): SGDLS, YYNGEE. V lost 2 bases and J 3 bases, leaving 26 bases between the germline ends. For the CDR3, the DNA is TGTGCCAGCAGCGTCGCGACGACACAGGCCGACCGGGCGGACTATGGCTACACCTTC. As protein: CASSVATTQADRADYGYTF.

V and J are TRBV7-3 and TRBJ1-2; D is ambiguous. Germline loops: CDR1 SGHTA, CDR2 FQGTGA. Trimming cost V 4 bases and J 4 bases, with 10 bases left between them. The CDR3 sequence is 13 residues long. CDR3 amino acids: CASSWGLSYGYTF. CDR3 sequence (DNA): TGTGCCAGCAGCTGGGGTCTAAGCTATGGCTACACCTTC.

The genes are TRBV28 and TRBJ1-6, with 7 bases lining up with TRBD1. Germline CDR1 and CDR2: MDHEN and SYDVKM. With V trimmed by 10 bases and J by 6 bases, 9 bases remained unmatched. The CDR3 has 14 residues. The CDR3 DNA reads as TGTGCCACCGGGACAGTACACATTAATTCACCCCTCCACTTT. It codes for CATGTVHINSPLHF.

J is TRBJ1-6 and V is TRBV10-3; a weak D match, TRBD1 (6 bases). The CDR3 is 14 residues long. Germline CDR1 is ENHRY and CDR2 is SYGVKD. V was clipped by 4 bases and J by 5 bases, with 9 bases between them. Here the CDR3 reads CAISVGQNNSPLHF. The CDR3 nucleotides read TGTGCCATCAGTGTAGGACAGAATAATTCACCCCTCCACTTT.

The chain employs TRBV29-1 and TRBJ1-2; D is perhaps TRBD1 (6 bases). CDR1 is SQVTM, CDR2 ANQGSEA, per germline. There are 13 residues in the CDR3. Trimming cost V 4 bases and J 2 bases, with 11 bases left between them. The CDR3 nucleotides are TGCAGCGTTGGGAACAGGGCCAACTATGGCTACACCTTC. It specifies CSVGNRANYGYTF.

There are a few counts of this clone. The DNA for the CDR3 is TGTGCCAGCAGTACTAGGCCACAAGAGACCCAGTACTTC. This encodes CASSTRPQETQYF. The V gene is TRBV2, the J gene TRBJ2-5; possible D gene TRBD2, 5 bases. Per germline, CDR1 SNHLY and CDR2 FYNNEI. The V gene lost 5 bases and the J gene lost 2 bases, with 9 bases spanning the gap. The CDR3 loop spans 13 amino acids. Full variable domain (missing parts from reference TRBV2 and TRBJ2-5): EPEVTQTPSHQVTQMGQEVILRCVPISNHLYFYWYRQILGQKVEFLVSFYNNEISEKSEIFDDQFSVERPDGSNFTLKIRSTKLEDSAMYFCASSTRPQETQYFGPGTRLLVL.

The genes are TRBV5-6 and TRBJ2-1; 9 nucleotides agree with TRBD2. Germline loops: CDR1 SGHDT, CDR2 YYEEEE. The V and J ends lost 4 bases and 8 bases, in that order; junction bases with no gene match: 13. CDR3 length: 16 residues. The CDR3 loop reads CASSPRGIAGVDEQFF. In DNA form, the CDR3 reads TGTGCCAGCAGCCCACGAGGTATAGCGGGAGTCGATGAGCAGTTCTTC. The full variable domain, with the rest looked up from reference TRBV5-6 and TRBJ2-1, is DAGVTQSPTHLIKTRGQQVTLRCSPKSGHDTVSWYQQALGQGPQFIFQYYEEEERQRGNFPDRFSGHQFPNYSSELNVNALLLGDSALYLCASSPRGIAGVDEQFFGPGTRLTVL.

This clone was seen a few times. This chain links TRBV28 with TRBJ1-5; tentative D call: TRBD1 (6 bases). Trimming removed 8 bases at V and 1 base at J, with 18 bases between. The CDR3 has 16 amino acids. The germline gives CDR1 MDHEN, CDR2 SYDVKM. The CDR3, as DNA: TGTGCCAGCGGCCGATTTGGACAGTTCAGCAATCAGCCCCAGCATTTT. Translating it yields CASGRFGQFSNQPQHF.

V is TRBV19 and J is TRBJ2-7, with D perhaps TRBD1 or TRBD2 (5 bases each). CDR1 is LNHDA, CDR2 SQIVND, per germline (reference sequence). The CDR3 spans 14 residues. V shed 6 bases and J shed 3 bases, with 15 bases lying between them. CDR3 loop: CASSEVGTNYEQYF. In DNA form, the CDR3 reads TGTGCCAGTAGCGAAGTTGGGACCAACTACGAGCAGTACTTC.

V and J are TRBV6-5 and TRBJ1-1, with D possibly being TRBD1 (6 bases). The CDR3 covers 13 residues. Germline V gene sequence: CDR1 MNHEY, CDR2 SVGAGI. Trimming cost V 6 bases and J 1 base, with 9 bases left between them. The CDR3 DNA reads as TGTGCCAGCAGCCCGACAGGGAACACTGAAGCTTTCTTT. Protein sequence: CASSPTGNTEAFF.

V is TRBV7-9 and J is TRBJ2-2; the D gene is possibly TRBD1 (5 bases). Trimming cost V 3 bases and J 0 bases, with 11 bases left between them. From germline, CDR1 is SEHNR and CDR2 FQNEAQ (reference sequence). The CDR3 covers 16 residues. CDR3 loop: CASSFGGAANTGELFF. The DNA for the CDR3 is TGTGCCAGCAGCTTCGGTGGGGCAGCGAACACCGGGGAGCTGTTTTTT.

The V gene is TRBV2, the J gene TRBJ2-7; maybe TRBD1 (6 bases). V was pared by 4 bases and J by 3 bases, with 16 bases between. The length of the CDR3 is 15 residues. CDR1 SNHLY and CDR2 FYNNEI come from the germline V gene. The CDR3 nucleotides are TGTGCCAGCAGTGCCGAGGGGGTTTCCGTCTACGAGCAGTACTTC. Translating it yields CASSAEGVSVYEQYF.

The V and J genes are TRBV6-4 and TRBJ2-1; 7 bases fit TRBD2. Unmatched junction bases numbered 9, after V lost 3 bases and J lost 7 bases. The CDR3 is 15 residues long. CDR1 is MRHNA, CDR2 SNTAGT, per germline. CDR3 sequence: CASSESRLARNEQFF. The CDR3 DNA reads TGTGCCAGCAGTGAGTCTAGACTAGCCAGGAATGAGCAGTTCTTC.

V is TRBV9 and J is TRBJ2-7; D possibly corresponds to TRBD1 (5 bases). The CDR3 spans 15 residues. V was clipped by 0 bases and J by 1 base, with 11 bases between them. Germline CDR1 SGDLS, CDR2 YYNGEE. CDR3 amino acids: CASSVEPQASYEQYF. In DNA, the CDR3 is TGTGCCAGCAGCGTAGAGCCACAGGCTTCCTACGAGCAGTACTTC.

The chain carries TRBV2 and TRBJ2-7; the match to TRBD2 covers 8 bases. Trimming cost V 6 bases and J 3 bases; bases outside gene matches: 7. From germline, CDR1 is SNHLY and CDR2 FYNNEI. CDR3 length equals 14 residues. The CDR3 DNA reads as TGTGCCAGCAGCCGGGGACTAGGAAGCTACGAGCAGTACTTC. Residues: CASSRGLGSYEQYF.

V and J are TRBV19 and TRBJ2-7, with 10 bases fitting TRBD2. Germline lookup yields CDR1 LNHDA and CDR2 SQIVND (reference sequence). With 4 bases clipped from V and 4 bases from J, the junction kept 7 bases outside the gene matches. The CDR3 sequence is 15 residues long. In nucleotides, the CDR3 is TGTGCCAGTAGTACCCGGACTAGCGGAACTTACGAGCAGTACTTC. It yields the protein CASSTRTSGTYEQYF.

V is TRBV7-3 and J is TRBJ2-1; maybe TRBD1 (6 bases). The CDR3 consists of 14 residues. Germline V lookup: CDR1 SGHTA, CDR2 FQGTGA. Trimming shortened V by 2 bases and J by 13 bases, and 18 bases separated the two germline ends. CDR3 amino acids: CASSLQGNRVDQFF. The CDR3 region has the DNA TGTGCCAGCAGCTTACAAGGAAACAGGGTTGACCAGTTCTTC.

The chain couples TRBV4-2 to TRBJ2-5; TRBD2 is a possible D gene (5 bases). Germline V CDR1 and CDR2: LGHNA, YNFKEQ. V lost 4 bases, J lost 4 bases, and 19 bases lay in between. This CDR3 comprises 16 residues. In DNA form, the CDR3 reads TGTGCCAGCAGCCCGCTGATCGGGGAGAGGGCAGAGACCCAGTACTTC. Translating gives CASSPLIGERAETQYF.

This chain joins TRBV19 and TRBJ2-6; D not resolved. The V gene lost 2 bases and the J gene lost 4 bases, with 9 bases spanning the gap. In germline, CDR1 is LNHDA, CDR2 SQIVND (reference sequence). The CDR3 length is 15 residues. CDR3 coding DNA: TGTGCCAGTAGTATACCGGAGACCGGGGCCAACGTCCTGACTTTC. Amino acids: CASSIPETGANVLTF.

About this clone itself: This CDR3 is also generated by other DNA sequences in the sample. This chain connects TRBV18 to TRBJ1-2; D not certain. The CDR3 length is 14 residues. V was pared by 0 bases and J by 4 bases, with 9 bases between. Germline V lookup: CDR1 KGHSH, CDR2 LQKENI. The CDR3 nucleotides read TGTGCCAGCTCACCACCTACAGAGAGCTATGGCTACACCTTC. This codes for CASSPPTESYGYTF.

The chain employs TRBV6-5 and TRBJ2-1; 9 nucleotides line up with TRBD1. Per the germline V gene, CDR1 is MNHEY and CDR2 is SVGAGI. Trimming cost V 4 bases and J 4 bases; bases outside gene matches: 2. The CDR3 runs 14 residues. CDR3 protein: CASSWDREYNEQFF. The CDR3 DNA reads TGTGCCAGCAGTTGGGACAGGGAGTACAATGAGCAGTTCTTC.